Shown below are 12 T cell receptor beta chains from a single sample sequenced in a study of cytomegalovirus exposure and HLA in healthy donors. Use of 60 Vbeta and 13 Jbeta primers characterized the PCR. TCRdb's copy holds only in-frame clones and misses some; the assay was immunoSEQ multiplex PCR. This sample yields 85,000 to 95,000 clones, of which roughly 70% are seen a single time; around 22% belongs to the top ten. The specimen sequenced was PBMCs. Receptors originate from a man in his thirties or forties in good health and CMV-seropositive.

The chain employs TRBV10-3 and TRBJ1-1, with 10 bases identical to TRBD1. Germline assignment: CDR1 ENHRY and CDR2 SYGVKD. V lost 2 bases and J lost 0; bases outside the gene matches: 6. There are 17 residues in the CDR3. The CDR3 DNA follows: TGTGCCATCAGTGAGGGACAGGGGGGGCTTATGAACACTGAAGCTTTCTTT. Translating gives CAISEGQGGLMNTEAFF.

The chain links TRBV11-2 to TRBJ2-1; 7 bases match TRBD2. CDR1 and CDR2 from the germline V gene are SGHAT and FQNNGV. Losses at the gene ends were 4 bases for V and 7 bases for J; bases not matched to a gene: 22. The CDR3 spans 19 residues. The CDR3: CASSSLRLSGSPGRNEQFF. CDR3 DNA: TGTGCCAGCAGCTCCCTGCGGCTTAGCGGGTCCCCCGGGAGGAATGAGCAGTTCTTC.

This chain uses TRBV27 with TRBJ2-7; D may be TRBD2 (6 bases). The CDR3 sequence is 13 residues long. V was clipped by 7 bases and J by 2 bases, with 12 bases between them. Per the germline V gene, CDR1 is MNHEY and CDR2 is SMNVEV (reference sequence). The CDR3 DNA reads as TGTGCCAGCAATAACCCGGGGGCCTACGAGCAGTACTTC. Protein: CASNNPGAYEQYF.

V and J are TRBV7-3 and TRBJ1-1, with a possible D match to TRBD1 (6 bases). There are 14 residues in the CDR3. Germline V CDR1 and CDR2: SGHTA, FQGTGA. Trimming removed 5 bases from V and 3 bases from J, with 13 bases in between. CDR3 region: CASSPQGQHTEAFF. DNA for the CDR3: TGTGCCAGCAGCCCGCAAGGACAGCACACTGAAGCTTTCTTT.

V usage is TRBV18 and J usage is TRBJ2-5; no reliable D call. The CDR3 runs 12 residues. V was trimmed by 5 bases and J by 1 base, leaving 5 bases between them. CDR1 is KGHSH and CDR2 is LQKENI in the germline V gene. CDR3 in amino acids: CASSGAQETQYF. DNA of the CDR3: TGTGCCAGCTCAGGAGCCCAAGAGACCCAGTACTTC.

This sequence joins TRBV11-2 and TRBJ2-1; no clear D. The CDR3 has 12 amino acids. The germline V gene encodes CDR1 SGHAT and CDR2 FQNNGV. V lost 5 bases and J lost 8, with 10 bases in between. DNA of the CDR3: TGTGCCAGCAGCCCCACTTTGCATGAGCAGTTCTTC. It translates to CASSPTLHEQFF.

The CDR3 sequence: CASSYGPATNEKLFF. The CDR3 DNA reads as TGTGCCAGCAGTTACGGGCCTGCAACTAATGAAAAACTGTTTTTT. The V call is TRBV6-5, the J call TRBJ1-4; D gene uncertain. Looked up from germline, CDR1 is MNHEY and CDR2 is SVGAGI. Trimming left V 2 bases short and J 0 bases short, with 7 bases between. This CDR3 has 15 residues.

The chain links TRBV4-3 to TRBJ2-7, with no clear D. Germline assignment: CDR1 LGHNA and CDR2 YSLEER. Trimming pared 0 bases from V and 4 bases from J, leaving 13 bases between. This CDR3 region has 15 residues. For the CDR3, the DNA is TGCGCCAGCAGCCAAGATCCCCTCCGGCGGTACGAGCAGTACTTC. Amino acid sequence: CASSQDPLRRYEQYF.

V usage is TRBV19 and J usage is TRBJ2-5, with 9 bases matching TRBD1. Germline CDR1 reads LNHDA; CDR2 reads SQIVND (reference sequence). The trim removed 4 bases at V and 3 bases at J, leaving 0 bases unmatched. The length of the CDR3 is 13 residues. Here the CDR3 DNA reads TGTGCCAGTAGTAGGGACAGGGAAGAGACCCAGTACTTC. As protein: CASSRDREETQYF.

The chain carries TRBV5-1 and TRBJ1-2, with 12 bases matching TRBD1. Germline-derived CDR1 and CDR2 are SGHRS and YFSETQ. J lost 4 bases, V lost 4 bases, and 11 bases had no gene match. The CDR3 spans 17 residues. The CDR3 loop is CASSPRDRGRSGYGYTF. The CDR3 nucleotides read TGCGCCAGCAGCCCCCGGGACAGGGGGCGGAGTGGCTATGGCTACACCTTC.

The chain links TRBV9 to TRBJ1-4; the match to TRBD1 covers 9 bases. Germline V lookup: CDR1 SGDLS, CDR2 YYNGEE. The CDR3 contains 14 residues. V shed 5 bases, J shed 8 bases, and the junction held 7 bases outside the gene matches. Written as DNA, the CDR3 is TGTGCCAGCAGTCTACAGGGGGCAGGGGAAAAACTGTTTTTT. Translating gives CASSLQGAGEKLFF.

J is TRBJ1-4 and V is TRBV5-1; 7 bases match TRBD1. CDR3 length equals 16 residues. Germline CDR1 reads SGHRS; CDR2 reads YFSETQ. The ends lost 0 bases at V and 2 bases at J; junction bases unmatched: 4. CDR3 region: CASSLAQGQTNEKLFF. The CDR3 DNA sequence: TGCGCCAGCAGCTTGGCACAGGGGCAGACTAATGAAAAACTGTTTTTT.